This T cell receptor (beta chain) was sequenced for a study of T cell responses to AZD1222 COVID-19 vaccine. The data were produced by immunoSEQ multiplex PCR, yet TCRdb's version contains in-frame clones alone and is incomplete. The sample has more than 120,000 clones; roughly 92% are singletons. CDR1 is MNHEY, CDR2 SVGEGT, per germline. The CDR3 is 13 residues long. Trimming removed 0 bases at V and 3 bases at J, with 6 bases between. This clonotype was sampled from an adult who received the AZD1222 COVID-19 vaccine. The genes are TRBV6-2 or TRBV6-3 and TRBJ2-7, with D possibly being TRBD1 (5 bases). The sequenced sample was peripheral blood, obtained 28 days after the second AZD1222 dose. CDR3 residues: CASSYSRDYEQYV. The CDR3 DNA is TGTGCCAGCAGTTACTCCAGGGACTACGAGCAGTACGTC.